This is a list of T cell receptor beta chains from one sample in a study of blood T cell repertoires in COVID-19. Assay used: immunoSEQ multiplex PCR; TCRdb lists only in-frame clones, some missing. The sample holds some 140,000 clones, 60% to 85% seen once. What was sequenced was peripheral blood. These receptors all come from a man aged 80 or over with acute or convalescent COVID-19. Both conserved end residues are part of each CDR3. The order of the fields is CDR3 protein, CDR3 DNA, J gene, D gene, clone size, CDR3 length, V gene. The D gene is left open where the match is weak. Expanded clones are given a class, and other clones once, few, many or no size at all.

CASSPGTMRDGEQFF,TGTGCCAGCAGCCCCGGGACTATGCGCGACGGTGAGCAGTTCTTC,TRBJ2-1,TRBD2,NA,15,TRBV7-3
CASLGLGSGNSPLHF,TGTGCCAGCCTCGGTTTGGGTTCGGGTAATTCACCCCTCCACTTT,TRBJ1-6,NA,NA,15,TRBV6-5
CATQEGSLQETQYF,TGTGCCACCCAGGAGGGATCTCTTCAAGAGACCCAGTACTTC,TRBJ2-5,NA,NA,14,TRBV6-5
CASSVGQANEKLFF,TGCGCCAGCAGCGTCGGACAGGCTAATGAAAAACTGTTTTTT,TRBJ1-4,TRBD1,NA,14,TRBV5-1
CASSLSDYEQYF,TGTGCCAGCAGCTTATCAGACTACGAGCAGTACTTC,TRBJ2-7,NA,NA,12,TRBV7-2
CASSQDRVYNSPLHF,TGTGCCAGCAGCCAAGACAGGGTATATAATTCACCCCTCCACTTT,TRBJ1-6,NA,NA,15,TRBV3-1/TRBV3-2
CASSLWTGQETQYF,TGCGCCAGCAGCTTGTGGACGGGACAAGAGACCCAGTACTTC,TRBJ2-5,NA,NA,14,TRBV5-1
CSARGQGIGETQYF,TGCAGCGCCAGGGGACAGGGGATCGGAGAGACCCAGTACTTC,TRBJ2-5,TRBD1,NA,14,TRBV29-1
CASSFTETGELFF,TGTGCCAGCAGCTTTACAGAGACCGGGGAGCTGTTTTTT,TRBJ2-2,NA,NA,13,TRBV7-2
CASSLTQGRGTEAFF,TGCGCCAGCAGCCTCACACAGGGCCGAGGAACTGAAGCTTTCTTT,TRBJ1-1,NA,NA,15,TRBV5-1
CASSVGRGGRYNEQFF,TGTGCCAGCAGCGTAGGACGGGGGGGCCGGTACAATGAGCAGTTCTTC,TRBJ2-1,TRBD2,NA,16,TRBV9
CASSYSDRGYEQYF,TGTGCCAGCAGTTACTCAGACAGGGGGTACGAGCAGTACTTC,TRBJ2-7,TRBD1,NA,14,TRBV6-2/TRBV6-3
CATSRVNFSTSGNTDTQYF,TGTGCCACCAGCAGAGTCAATTTCTCGACTAGCGGGAACACAGATACGCAGTATTTT,TRBJ2-3,TRBD2,once,19,TRBV15
CASSPAGTSTYEQYF,TGTGCCAGCAGCCCCGCCGGGACTAGCACCTACGAGCAGTACTTC,TRBJ2-7,TRBD2,NA,15,TRBV9
CASRLGGTGGTEAFF,TGTGCCAGCAGATTAGGAGGGACAGGGGGCACTGAAGCTTTCTTT,TRBJ1-1,TRBD1,many,15,TRBV11-2
CASSPVRGGTGELFF,TGTGCCAGCAGCCCCGTGAGGGGAGGAACCGGGGAGCTGTTTTTT,TRBJ2-2,NA,NA,15,TRBV5-4
CATSVGRDTEAFF,TGTGCCACCAGTGTAGGGAGGGACACTGAAGCTTTCTTT,TRBJ1-1,NA,NA,13,TRBV24-1
CASSLRTSGGAIEQFF,TGTGCCAGCAGCCTCCGGACTAGCGGGGGGGCGATTGAGCAGTTCTTC,TRBJ2-1,TRBD2,few,16,TRBV7-2